The next 14 T cell receptor beta chains were all read from a single sample in a study of OX40 agonist ivuxolimab in advanced cancers. The method was immunoSEQ multiplex PCR; TCRdb's version includes in-frame clones alone and lacks a portion of them. This sample carries 50,000 to 65,000 clones, approximately 79% of them seen once, and the ten largest clones take less than 4.5%. This sample comprised CD4+ or CD8+ T cells sorted from blood, obtained in a trial of the OX40 agonist ivuxolimab. These receptors were taken from an adult with an advanced solid tumor such as melanoma, head and neck, liver or kidney cancer.

The chain employs TRBV25-1 and TRBJ1-6, with a possible D match to TRBD1 (5 bases). In germline, CDR1 is MGHDK, CDR2 SYGVNS. The CDR3 is 17 amino acids. V lost 4 bases and J 0 bases, leaving 13 bases between the germline ends. The CDR3 DNA reads TGTGCCAGCAGTGCTATTGCCGACAGCTCCTATAATTCACCCCTCCACTTT. It encodes CASSAIADSSYNSPLHF.

The rearrangement links TRBV6-6 to TRBJ1-5; 8 nucleotides align to TRBD1. J gave up 7 bases and V 5 bases, and 10 bases lay outside the gene matches. The CDR3 extends over 15 amino acids. Germline V gene sequence: CDR1 MNHNY, CDR2 SVGAGI (reference sequence). CDR3 nucleotides: TGTGCCAGCAGTCCCCGGGCAGGGGGCCTCCAGCCCCAGCATTTT. Translated, it gives CASSPRAGGLQPQHF.

The CDR3 DNA reads as TGTGCCAGCAGACCTGCCCAGGACAGGGGGCGCCGGGGGAATTCACCCCTCCACTTT. It specifies CASRPAQDRGRRGNSPLHF. V and J are TRBV5-8 and TRBJ1-6, with 11 bases aligning to TRBD1. Germline V gene sequence: CDR1 SGHTS, CDR2 YDEGEE. The CDR3 spans 19 residues. V trimming: 5 bases; J trimming: 7 bases; junction bases outside the gene matches: 17.

This clone was seen just once. The chain links TRBV28 to TRBJ2-3; 8 nucleotides agree with TRBD2. V shed 8 bases and J 3 bases; nucleotides not matched to a gene: 7. The CDR3 totals 14 residues. Germline lookup yields CDR1 MDHEN and CDR2 SYDVKM. CDR3 in DNA: TGTGCCAGCCAGCGGGAGAAAGGGACAGATACGCAGTATTTT. Residues: CASQREKGTDTQYF.

The table lists this clone with a count of one. The V call is TRBV9, the J call TRBJ1-4; the D gene is possibly TRBD1 (6 bases). Trimming took off 0 bases at V and 3 bases at J, with 9 bases between the two ends. Germline lookup yields CDR1 SGDLS and CDR2 YYNGEE. This CDR3 is 15 amino acids long. The CDR3 region has the DNA TGTGCCAGCAGCGTAGGGGCAGGGGCTAATGAAAAACTGTTTTTT. This gives the protein CASSVGAGANEKLFF.

The table lists this clone with a few counts. The V call is TRBV6-1, the J call TRBJ2-3; 11 positions agree with TRBD1. Germline trimming cut 6 bases from V and 5 bases from J; bases unmatched to any gene: 4. Germline-derived CDR1 and CDR2 are MNHNS and SASEGT. The length of the CDR3 is 14 residues. CDR3: CASRRDRGGDTQYF. CDR3 DNA sequence: TGTGCCAGCAGGAGGGACAGGGGGGGAGATACGCAGTATTTT.

The chain carries TRBV7-2 and TRBJ2-7; 9 bases align to TRBD1. CDR3 length equals 14 residues. V shed 4 bases, J shed 2 bases, and the junction held 3 bases outside the gene matches. Germline V lookup: CDR1 SGHTA, CDR2 FQGNSA. The CDR3 sequence is CASSSRTGAYEQYF. The DNA for the CDR3 is TGTGCCAGCAGCTCACGGACAGGGGCCTACGAGCAGTACTTC.

The rearrangement joins TRBV27 to TRBJ1-6; TRBD1 matches at 8 bases. With V trimmed by 5 bases and J by 5 bases, 5 bases remained unmatched. The germline V gene has CDR1 MNHEY and CDR2 SMNVEV (reference sequence). This CDR3 has 15 residues. The CDR3 spells CASSQQGEDNSPLHF. CDR3 bases: TGTGCCAGCAGTCAACAGGGGGAGGATAATTCACCCCTCCACTTT.

The rearrangement uses TRBV5-6 and TRBJ2-3; TRBD1 agrees at 7 bases. Germline loops: CDR1 SGHDT, CDR2 YYEEEE. CDR3 size: 13 residues. The ends lost 7 bases at V and 2 bases at J; junction bases unmatched: 4. The CDR3 protein is CASAGTATDTQYF. CDR3 nucleotide sequence: TGTGCCAGCGCCGGGACAGCCACAGATACGCAGTATTTT.

CDR3 sequence reads: CSGKMGLADTQYF. Written as DNA, the CDR3 is TGCAGCGGAAAAATGGGTTTGGCAGATACGCAGTATTTT. This sequence joins TRBV29-1 and TRBJ2-3; D is unclear. CDR1 and CDR2 (germline): SQVTM, ANQGSEA. The V end lost 7 bases, the J end lost 4 bases, and 15 bases lay between the germline ends. The CDR3 contains 13 residues.

This clone has a handful of counts. The junction and the germline gene differ at one end; a read error may be behind it. This chain links TRBV7-6 with TRBJ2-7; D unclear. Germline V CDR1 and CDR2: SGHVS, FNYEAQ. This CDR3 contains 11 residues. CDR3 nucleotides: TGTGCCAGCAACTTAGAAGGTAAGATGTACTTC. Translation gives CASNLEGKMYF.

The chain joins TRBV5-1 to TRBJ2-7, with a possible D match to TRBD1 (6 bases). Germline CDR1 SGHRS, CDR2 YFSETQ. The V end lost 7 bases, the J end lost 0 bases, and 14 bases lay between the germline ends. The CDR3 runs to 14 residues. The chain's CDR3 is CASGDTGSSYEQYF. CDR3 DNA sequence: TGCGCCAGCGGTGACACAGGGAGCTCCTACGAGCAGTACTTC.

Comment on this clone: One end of the junction does not line up with germline, which may come from a read error. Different DNA sequences within this sample yield the same CDR3. This chain uses TRBV10-3 with TRBJ1-2, with D perhaps TRBD1 (6 bases). The germline gives CDR1 ENHRY, CDR2 SYGVKD. There are 15 residues in the CDR3. In DNA, the CDR3 is TGCGCCATCAGTGAGTTAGGGGGGCTCGGCTATGGCTACACCTTC. Its protein product is CAISELGGLGYGYTF.

The chain joins TRBV30 to TRBJ2-7; the D gene is possibly TRBD1 (5 bases). Germline CDR1 reads GTSNPN; CDR2 reads SVGIG (reference sequence). The CDR3 length is 14 residues. The ends were cut back, 0 bases at V and 6 bases at J, with 15 bases in the middle. As DNA, the CDR3 is TGTGCCTGGAGTGTACACAGGTATATGAGCGAGCAGTACTTC. It is translated as CAWSVHRYMSEQYF.